This T cell receptor (beta chain) is from a study of T cell repertoires in cytomegalovirus infection. Across the whole study: Indications of both CMV infection and matching HLA type were provided by public TCR beta signatures.

Each CDR3 protein gets one entry after TCRdb re-called the reads with MiXCR. The data show about 330,000 distinct CDR3 sequences, 8% to 10% seen once. Trimming removed 3 bases from V and 2 bases from J, with 6 bases in between. CDR1 and CDR2 from the germline V gene are LGHNA and YNFKEQ. This CDR3 has 13 residues. As for this clonotype: The antigen is not known.

General study findings and limits: Ex vivo, HLA-C-restricted CMV-specific TCR beta clonotypes prevailed over the rest of the response.

The sequenced sample consisted of PBMCs. This sequence was found in a human donor in good health (CMV status not recorded). Some clones in this sample may be carry-over from other donors' samples. This chain connects TRBV4-2 to TRBJ2-3; D not certain. CDR3 residues: CASSQAHTDTQYF. The CDR3 region has the DNA TGTGCCAGCAGCCAGGCACACACAGATACGCAGTATTTT.